Below are 13 T cell receptor beta chains sequenced from a single sample in a study of blood T cell repertoires in COVID-19. TCRdb keeps only in-frame clones here, not all; method: immunoSEQ multiplex PCR. In the table there are about 150,000 clones, approximately 84% of which are singletons. Sequencing used peripheral blood. These receptors all come from a human donor in a cohort sampled during active COVID-19.

This clone turned up a few times. This chain connects TRBV11-3 to TRBJ1-1; tentative D call: TRBD1 (6 bases). The CDR3 loop spans 13 amino acids. CDR1 and CDR2 from the germline V gene are SGHNT and YENEEA. V was shortened by 2 bases and J by 5 bases, with 9 bases between the two germline ends. The CDR3 sequence is CASSLQGKTEAFF. CDR3 in DNA: TGTGCCAGCAGCTTACAGGGGAAGACTGAAGCTTTCTTT.

The chain carries TRBV2 and TRBJ2-3, with TRBD2 matching 12 bases. The CDR3 extends over 15 amino acids. The junction had 6 bases not matched to a gene; V was cut back by 6 bases and J by 5 bases. CDR1 is SNHLY, CDR2 FYNNEI, per germline. CDR3 sequence reads: CASRRLAGAGDTQYF. CDR3 nucleotide sequence: TGTGCCAGCAGAAGACTAGCGGGAGCGGGAGATACGCAGTATTTT.

The rearrangement links TRBV7-9 to TRBJ2-2, with no clear D. The length of the CDR3 is 16 residues. Trimming pared 5 bases from V and 5 bases from J, leaving 18 bases between. The V gene's germline CDR1 is SEHNR and CDR2 FQNEAQ (reference sequence). CDR3 sequence: CASSLPSRLSTGELFF. CDR3 DNA: TGTGCCAGCAGCCTTCCAAGCAGGCTGAGTACCGGGGAGCTGTTTTTT.

The chain couples TRBV6-5 to TRBJ2-3; maybe TRBD1 (6 bases). The CDR3 is made up of 15 amino acids. Germline-derived CDR1 and CDR2 are MNHEY and SVGAGI. Deletions cut 7 bases from V and 4 bases from J, with 18 bases between. The CDR3 DNA reads TGTGCCAGCATTCACTACAGGGAGAGCGCAGATACGCAGTATTTT. It codes for CASIHYRESADTQYF.

This clone came up a few times. The chain is built from TRBV5-1 and TRBJ2-2, with no clear D. Germline V CDR1 and CDR2: SGHRS, YFSETQ. The CDR3 contains 12 residues. Trimming removed 7 bases from V and 4 bases from J, with 8 bases in between. CDR3 DNA: TGCGCCAGCGGAGTGGGCACCGGGGAGCTGTTTTTT. Residues: CASGVGTGELFF.

J is TRBJ2-3 and V is TRBV11-2, with a weak D call TRBD2 (5 bases). The CDR3 consists of 16 residues. CDR1 and CDR2 (germline): SGHAT, FQNNGV. Trimming pared 5 bases from V and 4 bases from J, leaving 19 bases between. The CDR3 bases are TGTGCCAGCAGCCCAGTCGGGAACGGGATGTCAGATACGCAGTATTTT. Its translation: CASSPVGNGMSDTQYF.

V is TRBV27 and J is TRBJ2-7; 10 positions agree with TRBD1. The ends lost 3 bases at V and 1 base at J; junction bases unmatched: 9. CDR1 and CDR2 from the germline V gene are MNHEY and SMNVEV (reference sequence). CDR3 length: 17 residues. This chain's CDR3 is CASSFRDRGPVSYEQYF. The CDR3 DNA reads as TGTGCCAGCAGTTTCCGAGACAGGGGGCCGGTGTCCTACGAGCAGTACTTC.

The gene calls are TRBV19 and TRBJ1-6; 9 bases map to TRBD1. The trim removed 0 bases at V and 9 bases at J, leaving 3 bases unmatched. The germline gives CDR1 LNHDA, CDR2 SQIVND (reference sequence). This CDR3 is 15 amino acids long. The CDR3 loop reads CASSIDTGGSSPLHF. For the CDR3, the DNA is TGTGCCAGTAGTATAGATACAGGGGGCTCTTCACCCCTCCACTTT.

The rearrangement uses TRBV4-1 and TRBJ1-4; 12 bases align to TRBD1. J was trimmed by 4 bases and V by 1 base; bases with no gene match: 10. The CDR3 consists of 19 residues. Germline loops: CDR1 MGHRA, CDR2 YSYEKL. The CDR3 sequence is CASSQGVGQGAAINEKLFF. The DNA of the CDR3 is TGCGCCAGCAGCCAAGGGGTGGGACAGGGGGCTGCGATTAATGAAAAACTGTTTTTT.

The chain joins TRBV5-6 to TRBJ1-2; TRBD1 matches 7 bases. The CDR3 runs 13 residues. Germline V gene sequence: CDR1 SGHDT, CDR2 YYEEEE. Trimming took 8 bases from V and 4 from J; bases not matched to a gene: 8. CDR3 bases: TGTGCCAGTCACAGGGGCACGGGCTATGGCTACACCTTC. Protein sequence: CASHRGTGYGYTF.

A single count supports this clone. The rearrangement joins TRBV5-1 to TRBJ2-5; 7 nucleotides match TRBD1. The CDR3 runs 14 residues. CDR1 and CDR2 from the germline V gene are SGHRS and YFSETQ. Unmatched junction bases numbered 4, after V lost 1 base and J lost 4 bases. CDR3 nucleotide sequence: TGCGCCAGCAGCTTGCAAGGGGGCCGAGAGACCCAGTACTTC. It specifies CASSLQGGRETQYF. The full variable domain, in which reference TRBV5-1 and TRBJ2-5 provide the parts outside the CDR3, is KAGVTQTPRYLIKTRGQQVTLSCSPISGHRSVSWYQQTPGQGLQFLFEYFSETQRNKGNFPGRFSGRQFSNSRSEMNVSTLELGDSALYLCASSLQGGRETQYFGPGTRLLVL.

V gene TRBV4-2 combines with J gene TRBJ1-5; no firm D call. Trimming shortened V by 1 base and J by 6 bases, and 25 bases separated the two germline ends. The germline V gene has CDR1 LGHNA and CDR2 YNFKEQ. This CDR3 contains 19 residues. Here the CDR3 reads CASSQGVSHASGQSQPQHF. DNA for the CDR3: TGTGCCAGCAGCCAAGGGGTCTCACACGCTTCGGGTCAGAGTCAGCCCCAGCATTTT.

The V call is TRBV27, the J call TRBJ2-5, with D perhaps matching TRBD1 (5 bases). The CDR3 has 14 residues. Trimming cost V 2 bases and J 1 base, with 8 bases left between them. Germline CDR1 reads MNHEY; CDR2 reads SMNVEV (reference sequence). In nucleotides, the CDR3 is TGTGCCAGCAGTTTACGGACACCCCAAGAGACCCAGTACTTC. Protein: CASSLRTPQETQYF.